Shown below are 29 T cell receptor beta chains from a single sample sequenced in a study of vaccination and CD4 T cells after COVID-19 (dated by TCRdb to 2022 to 2024). Preparation of the library involved PCR. Instrument on record: Illumina iSeq 100. TCRdb took the public reads, trimmed them with fastp at Q25, ran MiXCR for clone calling and kept in-frame beta chains. Rows with one shared CDR3 protein collapse into an entry with the most common genes and DNA. In this sample the table shows around 15,000 distinct CDR3 sequences, 66% of which occur a single time. Together, the top ten hold approximately 1.2% of the sample. The input for sequencing was CD4+ T cells from blood, taken after SARS-CoV-2 vaccination. The receptor set was obtained from a human donor who had recovered from COVID-19.

This chain connects TRBV20-1 to TRBJ2-2, with 11 nucleotides matching TRBD2. Germline CDR1 is DFQATT and CDR2 is SNEGSKA (reference sequence). CDR3 size: 15 residues. V was pared by 6 bases and J by 5 bases, with 8 bases of the junction left unmatched. Here the CDR3 DNA reads TGCAGTGCGAAACTAGCGGGAGTCTGGACCGGGGAGCTGTTTTTT. Translated: CSAKLAGVWTGELFF.

The gene calls are TRBV11-3 and TRBJ2-3, with a weak D call TRBD2 (6 bases). Germline loops: CDR1 SGHNT, CDR2 YENEEA. The V end lost 3 bases, the J end lost 0 bases, and 10 bases lay between the germline ends. The CDR3 length is 15 residues. CDR3 protein: CASSFDGTSTDTQYF. In DNA, the CDR3 is TGTGCCAGCAGCTTTGACGGGACTAGCACAGATACGCAGTATTTT.

About this clonotype itself: One end of the junction fails to match germline, which may point to a read error. The chain uses TRBV28 and TRBJ1-2; no clear D gene. The CDR3 loop spans 13 amino acids. The germline V gene has CDR1 MDHEN and CDR2 SYDVKM. CDR3 protein: CANSFPWGYGYTF. The CDR3 DNA follows: TGTGCCAACAGTTTCCCTTGGGGCTATGGCTACACCTTC.

The V gene is TRBV19, the J gene TRBJ1-5, with D maybe TRBD1 (5 bases). The germline V gene encodes CDR1 LNHDA and CDR2 SQIVND (reference sequence). This CDR3 contains 16 residues. V was cut by 6 bases and J by 1 base, with 16 bases left in between. For the CDR3, the DNA is TGTGCCAGTAGCTCGCCAGGGAAAAGGAGCAATCAGCCCCAGCATTTT. Translating gives CASSSPGKRSNQPQHF. Variable domain in full (rest from reference TRBV19 and TRBJ1-5): DGGITQSPKYLFRKEGQNVTLSCEQNLNHDAMYWYRQDPGQGLRLIYYSQIVNDFQKGDIAEGYSVSREKKESFPLTVTSAQKNPTAFYLCASSSPGKRSNQPQHFGDGTRLSIL.

This clonotype was observed once. V gene TRBV5-1 combines with J gene TRBJ1-5, with TRBD1 matching 7 bases. The V gene's germline CDR1 is SGHRS and CDR2 YFSETQ. This CDR3 contains 16 residues. Trimming removed 2 bases from V and 4 bases from J; junction bases left unmatched: 9. CDR3 DNA: TGCGCCAGCAGCTTACTACCGGGACAGTCGAATCAGCCCCAGCATTTT. It codes for CASSLLPGQSNQPQHF.

The chain carries TRBV12-3 or TRBV12-4 and TRBJ2-7, with D perhaps TRBD1 or TRBD2 (6 bases each). The CDR3 has 15 residues. V was cut by 6 bases and J by 3 bases, with 18 bases left in between. The CDR3 loop is CASRADRGGIYEQYF. DNA for the CDR3: TGTGCCAGCAGAGCTGACAGAGGGGGGATCTACGAGCAGTACTTC.

This clonotype was found once. The rearrangement joins TRBV6-2 or TRBV6-3 to TRBJ2-7, with 9 bases identical to TRBD1. CDR3 length: 12 residues. CDR1 is MNHEY, CDR2 SVGEGT, per germline. With V trimmed by 7 bases and J by 7 bases, 5 bases remained unmatched. CDR3 sequence: CASTRTGEEQYF. The CDR3 region has the DNA TGTGCCAGCACCCGGACAGGGGAAGAGCAGTACTTC.

The chain employs TRBV7-2 and TRBJ2-5; 7 bases agree with TRBD1. V trimming: 4 bases; J trimming: 4 bases; junction bases outside the gene matches: 0. The CDR3 covers 12 residues. Looked up from germline, CDR1 is SGHTA and CDR2 is FQGNSA. The CDR3 reads CASSYRGETQYF. The CDR3 DNA reads as TGTGCCAGCAGCTACAGGGGAGAGACCCAGTACTTC.

The rearrangement joins TRBV28 to TRBJ1-1; D not resolved. The CDR3 is 13 amino acids. Deletions cut 4 bases from V and 4 bases from J, with 10 bases between. Germline V gives CDR1 MDHEN, CDR2 SYDVKM. CDR3 amino acids: CASSWGVPTEAFF. DNA of the CDR3: TGTGCCAGCAGTTGGGGAGTACCCACTGAAGCTTTCTTT.

This sequence joins TRBV11-2 and TRBJ2-5; 12 nucleotides match TRBD2. The CDR3 runs to 15 residues. The J segment lost 6 bases and the V segment lost 5 bases, leaving 7 bases of the junction unmatched. From germline, CDR1 is SGHAT and CDR2 FQNNGV. The CDR3 coding sequence is TGTGCCAGCAGCCCAGGGACTAGCGGGCTGAAGACCCAGTACTTC. This gives the protein CASSPGTSGLKTQYF. Combining the CDR3 with reference TRBV11-2 and TRBJ2-5 gives the whole variable domain EAGVAQSPRYKIIEKRQSVAFWCNPISGHATLYWYQQILGQGPKLLIQFQNNGVVDDSQLPKDRFSAERLKGVDSTLKIQPAKLEDSAVYLCASSPGTSGLKTQYFGPGTRLLVL.

The chain couples TRBV5-1 to TRBJ2-5; D is possibly TRBD2 (5 bases). CDR1 SGHRS and CDR2 YFSETQ come from the germline V gene. Between the trimmed V and J ends, which lost 7 bases and 5 bases, there was a span of 21 bases. This CDR3 is 15 amino acids long. CDR3 DNA: TGCGCCAGCGGTCCGTCGGAGGCCCCTATGGAGACCCAGTACTTC. It encodes CASGPSEAPMETQYF.

This chain links TRBV6-1 with TRBJ2-6, with D hard to call. The germline V gene has CDR1 MNHNS and CDR2 SASEGT. V was pared by 5 bases and J by 0 bases, with 14 bases between. The CDR3 contains 17 residues. CDR3 nucleotides: TGTGCCAGCAGTCCCCGTGGAGATATCTCTGGGGCCAACGTCCTGACTTTC. This sequence encodes CASSPRGDISGANVLTF.

This chain uses TRBV30 with TRBJ1-5, with no clear D. The CDR3 has 12 amino acids. Germline CDR1 is GTSNPN and CDR2 is SVGIG (reference sequence). Trimming left V 2 bases short and J 8 bases short, with 10 bases between. As DNA, the CDR3 is TGTGCCTGGAGTTACAGAACCGAGCCCCAGCATTTT. Translation: CAWSYRTEPQHF.

The rearrangement joins TRBV19 to TRBJ2-1; 8 nucleotides align to TRBD2. Looked up from germline, CDR1 is LNHDA and CDR2 is SQIVND (reference sequence). Trimming took 10 bases from V and 5 from J; bases not matched to a gene: 10. The CDR3 sequence is 14 residues long. The CDR3 nucleotides read TGTGCCACCGCTTCGCGGGAGGCCAACAATGAGCAGTTCTTC. It encodes CATASREANNEQFF.

This clonotype occurred once. The chain employs TRBV20-1 and TRBJ1-1; 11 bases line up with TRBD1. The CDR3 totals 17 residues. The V segment lost 0 bases and the J segment 4 bases; nucleotides outside the gene matches: 10. The germline V gene encodes CDR1 DFQATT and CDR2 SNEGSKA (reference sequence). In nucleotides, the CDR3 is TGCAGTGCTAGAGACCAGGGGTGGGGGACAGGGGGCACTGAAGCTTTCTTT. It encodes CSARDQGWGTGGTEAFF.

The chain carries TRBV6-1 and TRBJ2-4; tentatively, D is TRBD2 (7 bases). V was shortened by 4 bases and J by 7 bases, with 17 bases between the two germline ends. Germline V lookup: CDR1 MNHNS, CDR2 SASEGT. The CDR3 is made up of 15 amino acids. CDR3 DNA sequence: TGTGCCAGCAGTGGCCCGAGGGGGGGGAAGAACATTCAGTACTTC. It specifies CASSGPRGGKNIQYF.

This chain links TRBV2 with TRBJ2-1; 7 bases map to TRBD2. V was clipped by 8 bases and J by 2 bases; unmatched bases: 6. Germline-derived CDR1 and CDR2 are SNHLY and FYNNEI. This CDR3 is built from 14 residues. CDR3 in amino acids: CASEGTSAYNEQFF. Here the CDR3 DNA reads TGTGCCAGCGAGGGAACTAGCGCCTACAATGAGCAGTTCTTC.

V is TRBV20-1 and J is TRBJ1-2; tentative D call: TRBD1 (5 bases). The CDR3 runs to 12 residues. Germline-derived CDR1 and CDR2 are DFQATT and SNEGSKA (reference sequence). V was cut by 6 bases and J by 8 bases, with 16 bases left in between. CDR3 in DNA: TGCAGTGCCCAAGCCACGGGGGGAGGCTACACCTTC. It translates to CSAQATGGGYTF.

V usage is TRBV28 and J usage is TRBJ2-5; TRBD1 matches 8 bases. CDR1 is MDHEN, CDR2 SYDVKM, per germline. CDR3 length equals 14 residues. The trim removed 3 bases at V and 7 bases at J, leaving 7 bases unmatched. This chain's CDR3 is CASSLTGALGTQYF. CDR3 DNA sequence: TGTGCCAGCAGTTTGACAGGGGCCCTAGGGACCCAGTACTTC.

V is TRBV6-1 and J is TRBJ1-1, with D uncertain. V lost 5 bases, J lost 5 bases, and 18 bases lay in between. CDR1 is MNHNS, CDR2 SASEGT, per germline. The CDR3 is made up of 15 amino acids. CDR3 region: CASSPQRASVTEAFF. Written as DNA, the CDR3 is TGTGCCAGCAGTCCCCAGAGGGCCTCGGTGACTGAAGCTTTCTTT.

V usage is TRBV19 and J usage is TRBJ2-2, with D possibly being TRBD2 (6 bases). Deletions cut 1 base from V and 1 base from J, with 10 bases between. CDR1 LNHDA and CDR2 SQIVND come from the germline V gene (reference sequence). The CDR3 loop spans 16 amino acids. As DNA, the CDR3 is TGTGCCAGTAGTATAGGACTAGGAGTGAACACCGGGGAGCTGTTTTTT. The encoded protein is CASSIGLGVNTGELFF.

The chain has TRBV21-1 and TRBJ2-5; the DNA was not compared with TRBD2, the D call given in the table. TRBV21-1 has pseudogene status. The CDR3 has 17 amino acids. CDR3 in amino acids: CASSALEFSGPQETQYF. The CDR3 region has the DNA TGTGCCAGCAGCGCGTTGGAGTTTAGCGGTCCACAAGAGACCCAGTACTTC.

This chain joins TRBV6-5 and TRBJ2-4; unclear D gene. The CDR3 consists of 14 residues. Deletions cut 0 bases from V and 5 bases from J, with 8 bases between. Germline V CDR1 and CDR2: MNHEY, SVGAGI. CDR3 residues: CASSYSPAQNIQYF. In nucleotides, the CDR3 is TGTGCCAGCAGTTACTCCCCGGCGCAAAACATTCAGTACTTC.

V is TRBV4-2 and J is TRBJ2-1, with 7 bases lining up with TRBD1. CDR3 length equals 14 residues. Trimming cost V 5 bases and J 7 bases; bases outside gene matches: 8. Germline assignment: CDR1 LGHNA and CDR2 YNFKEQ. In nucleotides, the CDR3 is TGTGCCAGCAGCGCACAGGGGCCCTTGAATGAGCAGTTCTTC. Amino acids: CASSAQGPLNEQFF.

The genes are TRBV5-4 and TRBJ2-3; TRBD2 agrees at 10 bases. Germline-derived CDR1 and CDR2 are SGHNT and YYREEE (reference sequence). The CDR3 loop spans 16 amino acids. The ends lost 0 bases at V and 6 bases at J; junction bases unmatched: 7. The CDR3 loop reads CASSLGTSGPGDTQYF. The CDR3 nucleotides are TGTGCCAGCAGCTTGGGGACTAGCGGACCGGGGGATACGCAGTATTTT.

This clonotype was recorded a few times. The chain uses TRBV12-3 or TRBV12-4 and TRBJ2-5; 10 bases align to TRBD1. J lost 4 bases, V lost 3 bases, and 2 bases had no gene match. The CDR3 covers 14 residues. The CDR3 bases are TGTGCCAGCAGTTTGTGGACAGGGGGAGAGACCCAGTACTTC. Translated, it gives CASSLWTGGETQYF.

The chain combines TRBV20-1 with TRBJ2-5, with 10 bases fitting TRBD2. This CDR3 spans 17 amino acids. The V segment lost 1 base and the J segment 2 bases; nucleotides outside the gene matches: 10. In germline, CDR1 is DFQATT, CDR2 SNEGSKA (reference sequence). As DNA, the CDR3 is TGCAGTGCTAGAGCGGCTAGCGGGAGCGCTAATCAAGAGACCCAGTACTTC. Protein sequence: CSARAASGSANQETQYF.

The genes are TRBV10-3 and TRBJ1-6; 8 nucleotides match TRBD1. Germline CDR1 ENHRY, CDR2 SYGVKD. V trimming: 5 bases; J trimming: 5 bases; junction bases outside the gene matches: 2. The CDR3 runs 14 residues. CDR3 nucleotide sequence: TGTGCCATCAGTTCGGACAGGGATAATTCACCCCTCCACTTT. It yields the protein CAISSDRDNSPLHF.

This chain connects TRBV2 to TRBJ2-7; the D call may be TRBD1 or TRBD2 (5 bases each). Germline CDR1 is SNHLY and CDR2 is FYNNEI. Trimming took off 2 bases at V and 5 bases at J, with 22 bases between the two ends. The CDR3 runs to 17 residues. CDR3 amino acids: CASSERIGGRIGDEQYF. The CDR3 DNA reads TGTGCCAGCAGTGAAAGAATTGGGGGACGGATTGGGGACGAGCAGTACTTC.